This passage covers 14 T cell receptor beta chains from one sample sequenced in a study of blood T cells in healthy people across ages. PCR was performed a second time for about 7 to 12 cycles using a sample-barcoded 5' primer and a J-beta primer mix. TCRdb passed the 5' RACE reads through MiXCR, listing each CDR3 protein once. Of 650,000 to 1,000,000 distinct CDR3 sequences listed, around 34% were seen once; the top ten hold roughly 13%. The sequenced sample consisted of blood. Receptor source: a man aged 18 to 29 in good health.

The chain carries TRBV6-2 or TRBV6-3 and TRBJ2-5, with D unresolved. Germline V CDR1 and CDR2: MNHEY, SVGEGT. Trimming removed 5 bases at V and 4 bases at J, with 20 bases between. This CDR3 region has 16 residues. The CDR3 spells CASSHATLPWGETQYF. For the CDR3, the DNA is TGTGCCAGCAGTCACGCGACTCTCCCCTGGGGAGAGACCCAGTACTTC.

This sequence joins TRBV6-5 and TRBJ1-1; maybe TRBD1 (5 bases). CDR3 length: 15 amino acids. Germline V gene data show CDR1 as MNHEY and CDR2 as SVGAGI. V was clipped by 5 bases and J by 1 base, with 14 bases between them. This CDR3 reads CASSPRTGSNTEAFF. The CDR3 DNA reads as TGTGCCAGCAGTCCGAGAACAGGTTCGAACACTGAAGCTTTCTTT.

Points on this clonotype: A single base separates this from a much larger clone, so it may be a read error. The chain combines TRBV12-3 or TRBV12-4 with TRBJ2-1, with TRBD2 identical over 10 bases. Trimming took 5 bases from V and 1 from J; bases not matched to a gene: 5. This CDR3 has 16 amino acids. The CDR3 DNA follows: TGTGCCAGCAGTACCGGGACTAGCGAGTCCTACAATGAGCAGTTCTTC. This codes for CASSTGTSESYNEQFF.

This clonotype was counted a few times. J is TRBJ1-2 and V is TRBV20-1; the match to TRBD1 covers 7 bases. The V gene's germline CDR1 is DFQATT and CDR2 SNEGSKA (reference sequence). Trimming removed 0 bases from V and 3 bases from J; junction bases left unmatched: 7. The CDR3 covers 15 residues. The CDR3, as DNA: TGCAGTGCTAGAGATCACAGGGGAGGGGACTATGGCTACACCTTC. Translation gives CSARDHRGGDYGYTF.

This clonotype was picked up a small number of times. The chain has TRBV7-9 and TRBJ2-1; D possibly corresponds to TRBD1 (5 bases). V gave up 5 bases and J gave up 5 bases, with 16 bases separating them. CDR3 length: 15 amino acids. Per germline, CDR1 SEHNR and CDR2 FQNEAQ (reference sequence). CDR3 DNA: TGTGCCAGCAGCCGGGTAGTGGACACAAACAATGAGCAGTTCTTC. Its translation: CASSRVVDTNNEQFF.

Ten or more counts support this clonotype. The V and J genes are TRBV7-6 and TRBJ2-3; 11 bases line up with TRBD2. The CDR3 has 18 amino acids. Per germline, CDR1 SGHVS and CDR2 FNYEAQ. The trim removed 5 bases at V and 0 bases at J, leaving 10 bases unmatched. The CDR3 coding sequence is TGTGCCAGCAGCCCACCCCGACTAGCGGGGCTTAGCACAGATACGCAGTATTTT. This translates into CASSPPRLAGLSTDTQYF.

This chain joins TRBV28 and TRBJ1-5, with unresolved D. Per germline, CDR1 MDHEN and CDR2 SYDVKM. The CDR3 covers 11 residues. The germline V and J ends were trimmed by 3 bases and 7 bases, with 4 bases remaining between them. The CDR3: CASSFPQPQHF. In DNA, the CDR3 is TGTGCCAGCAGTTTTCCGCAGCCCCAGCATTTT.

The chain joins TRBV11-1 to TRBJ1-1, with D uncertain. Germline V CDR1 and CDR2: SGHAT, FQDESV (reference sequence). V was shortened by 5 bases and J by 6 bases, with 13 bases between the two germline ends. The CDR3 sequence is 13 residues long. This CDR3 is CASSPRWPPEAFF. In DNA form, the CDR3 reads TGTGCCAGCAGCCCCCGGTGGCCGCCTGAAGCTTTCTTT.

CDR3 amino acids: CASNRGGQTNYPQHF. CDR3 sequence (DNA): TGTGCCAGCAACAGGGGAGGACAAACCAATTATCCCCAGCATTTT. The chain uses TRBV28 and TRBJ1-5, with TRBD1 matching 7 bases. V lost 7 bases, J lost 10 bases, and 16 bases stayed unmatched. The CDR3 spans 15 residues. CDR1 and CDR2 (germline): MDHEN, SYDVKM.

As DNA, the CDR3 is TGTGCCAGCACCCCACGGAGGGGAGGGGAGACCCAGTACTTC. It encodes CASTPRRGGETQYF. The chain links TRBV12-3 or TRBV12-4 to TRBJ2-7; TRBD2 matches 7 bases. With the DNA end fitting TRBJ2-5 better, the J assignment may be wrong. The CDR3 sequence is 14 residues long.

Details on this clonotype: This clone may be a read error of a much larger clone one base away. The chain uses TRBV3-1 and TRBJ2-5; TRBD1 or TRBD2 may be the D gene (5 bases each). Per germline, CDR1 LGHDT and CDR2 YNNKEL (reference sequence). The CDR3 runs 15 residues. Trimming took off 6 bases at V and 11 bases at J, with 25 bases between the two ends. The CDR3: CASSPTRDGYNEQYF. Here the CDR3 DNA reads TGTGCCAGCAGTCCGACTCGGGACGGATACAATGAGCAGTACTTC.

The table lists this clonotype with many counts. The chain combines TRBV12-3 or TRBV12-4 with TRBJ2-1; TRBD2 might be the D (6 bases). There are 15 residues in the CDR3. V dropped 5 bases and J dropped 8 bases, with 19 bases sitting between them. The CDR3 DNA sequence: TGTGCCAGCAGTCCCGACCGGGGACGGGGGTATGAGCAGTTCTTC. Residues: CASSPDRGRGYEQFF.

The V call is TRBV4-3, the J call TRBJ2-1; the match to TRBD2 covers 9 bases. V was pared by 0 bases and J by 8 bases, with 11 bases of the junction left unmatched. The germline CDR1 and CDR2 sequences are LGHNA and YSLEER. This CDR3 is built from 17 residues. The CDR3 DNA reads TGCGCCAGCAGCCAAGATAAAGGCGGGAGGGCCAAGGATGAGCAGTTCTTC. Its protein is CASSQDKGGRAKDEQFF.

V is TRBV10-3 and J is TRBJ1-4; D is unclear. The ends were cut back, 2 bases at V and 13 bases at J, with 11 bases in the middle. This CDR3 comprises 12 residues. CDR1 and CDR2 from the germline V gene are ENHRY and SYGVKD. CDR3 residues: CAISEGEDGLFF. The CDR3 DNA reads TGTGCCATCAGTGAGGGGGAGGACGGACTGTTTTTT.